The rows below give T cell receptor beta chains drawn from one sample of a study of T cells in Graves' hyperthyroidism and ophthalmopathy. TCRdb analysed the multiplex PCR reads with MiXCR anew, one entry per CDR3 protein. Of around 500,000 distinct CDR3 sequences in the sample, under 25% were seen once. The sequenced sample was blood. All receptors derive from a woman in her seventies with Graves' ophthalmopathy. Both conserved end residues are part of each CDR3. The order of the fields is J gene, D gene, V gene, clone size, CDR3 protein, CDR3 DNA. The D gene is left open where the match is weak. Expanded clones get a size class; other rows say once, few or many, or leave the size out.

j_gene: TRBJ1-1; d_gene: .; v_gene: TRBV5-1; abundance: few; CDR3aa: CASSADTNTEAFF; CDR3nt: TGCGCCAGCAGCGCGGACACGAACACTGAAGCTTTCTTT
j_gene: TRBJ2-2; d_gene: .; v_gene: TRBV4-3; abundance: few; CDR3aa: CASSQESGGELFF; CDR3nt: TGCGCCAGCAGCCAAGAGAGCGGCGGGGAGCTGTTTTTT
j_gene: TRBJ2-3; d_gene: TRBD2; v_gene: TRBV29-1; abundance: .; CDR3aa: CSVESGRRPDTQYF; CDR3nt: TGCAGCGTTGAAAGCGGGAGGAGGCCAGATACGCAGTATTTT
j_gene: TRBJ2-7; d_gene: .; v_gene: TRBV20-1; abundance: once; CDR3aa: CSASNRYTPYEQYF; CDR3nt: TGCAGTGCTTCGAATCGGTATACCCCATACGAGCAGTACTTC
j_gene: TRBJ2-3; d_gene: .; v_gene: TRBV24-1; abundance: many; CDR3aa: CATSGSGSYTDTQYF; CDR3nt: TGTGCCACCAGTGGATCAGGCTCGTACACAGATACGCAGTATTTT
j_gene: TRBJ1-3; d_gene: TRBD1; v_gene: TRBV3-1; abundance: few; CDR3aa: CASSPDRGFSGNTIYF; CDR3nt: TGTGCCAGCAGCCCGGACAGGGGGTTCTCTGGAAACACCATATATTTT
j_gene: TRBJ1-1; d_gene: .; v_gene: TRBV28; abundance: many; CDR3aa: CASRSWSTEAFF; CDR3nt: TGTGCCAGCAGATCCTGGTCCACTGAAGCTTTCTTT
j_gene: TRBJ2-2; d_gene: .; v_gene: TRBV19; abundance: .; CDR3aa: CASKGHYSNTGELFF; CDR3nt: TGTGCCAGTAAGGGGCACTACTCGAACACCGGGGAGCTGTTTTTT
j_gene: TRBJ1-1; d_gene: .; v_gene: TRBV12-3/TRBV12-4; abundance: .; CDR3aa: CASSLRSVEAFF; CDR3nt: TGTGCCAGCAGTTTAAGGAGTGTTGAAGCTTTCTTT
j_gene: TRBJ2-1; d_gene: .; v_gene: TRBV5-6; abundance: .; CDR3aa: CASLQYNEQFF; CDR3nt: TGTGCCAGCTTACAGTACAATGAGCAGTTCTTC
j_gene: TRBJ1-1; d_gene: .; v_gene: TRBV5-1; abundance: few; CDR3aa: CASSLASGRRTEAFF; CDR3nt: TGCGCCAGCAGCTTGGCTTCAGGGCGGAGAACTGAAGCTTTCTTT
j_gene: TRBJ2-7; d_gene: TRBD1; v_gene: TRBV28; abundance: many; CDR3aa: CASRKGQISYEQYF; CDR3nt: TGTGCCAGCAGGAAGGGACAGATATCCTACGAGCAGTACTTC
j_gene: TRBJ2-7; d_gene: .; v_gene: TRBV6-9; abundance: .; CDR3aa: CASSSRSLGEQYF; CDR3nt: TGTGCCAGCAGTTCCCGGTCCCTCGGGGAGCAGTACTTC
j_gene: TRBJ2-7; d_gene: TRBD1; v_gene: TRBV14; abundance: .; CDR3aa: CASSRGQPLAYEQYF; CDR3nt: TGTGCCAGCAGCCGGGGACAGCCTTTGGCCTACGAGCAGTACTTC
j_gene: TRBJ2-3; d_gene: .; v_gene: TRBV28; abundance: many; CDR3aa: CASSRAQGIEGTDTQYF; CDR3nt: TGTGCCAGCAGTCGCGCTCAGGGCATTGAGGGCACAGATACGCAGTATTTT